This TCR beta chain was recovered during a study of CD8 T cells in ankylosing spondylitis. Notes on the study in general: Disease-linked clones were found to be CD8+ and relatively rare in peripheral blood. Earlier work had already found some motif variants in reactive arthritis synovial fluid and blood.

Germline loops: CDR1 KGHSH, CDR2 LQKENI. Trimming removed 8 bases from V and 6 bases from J, with 10 bases in between. The CDR3 extends over 12 amino acids. A remark on this clonotype: Its antigen is still unknown.

TCRdb reprocessed the 5' RACE reads via MiXCR and lists one record per CDR3 protein. The table records about 360,000 distinct CDR3 sequences, roughly 20% of them present only once. V and J are TRBV18 and TRBJ2-2; D is unclear. Sequencing was carried out using blood, either unsorted or a sorted T cell fraction (not recorded which). This TCR was recovered from a male donor with ankylosing spondylitis or in good health (not recorded which). In DNA, the CDR3 is TGTGCCAGCCCGAAATTCGCCGGGGAGCTGTTTTTT. Its protein is CASPKFAGELFF.